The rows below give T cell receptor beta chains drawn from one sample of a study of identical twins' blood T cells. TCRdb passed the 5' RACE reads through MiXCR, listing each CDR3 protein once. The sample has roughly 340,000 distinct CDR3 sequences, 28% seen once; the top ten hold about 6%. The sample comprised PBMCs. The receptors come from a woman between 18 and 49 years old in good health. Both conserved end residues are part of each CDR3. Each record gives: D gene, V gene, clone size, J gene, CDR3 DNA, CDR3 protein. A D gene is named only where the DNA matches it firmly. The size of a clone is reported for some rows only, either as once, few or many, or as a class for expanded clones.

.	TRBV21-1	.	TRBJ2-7	TGTGCCAGCTGGACGGATTGGGAAGAGCAGTACTTC	CASWTDWEEQYF
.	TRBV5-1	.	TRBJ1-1	TGCGCCAGCAGCTTGGCCGGATTTGGGAACACTGAAGCTTTCTTT	CASSLAGFGNTEAFF
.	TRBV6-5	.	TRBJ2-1	TGTGCCAGCATACCGTCGAGCGGATCCAATGAGCAGTTCTTC	CASIPSSGSNEQFF
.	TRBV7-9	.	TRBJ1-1	TGTGCCAGCAGCTTATGGGGGGCGAACACTGAAGCTTTCTTT	CASSLWGANTEAFF
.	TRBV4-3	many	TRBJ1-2	TGCGCCAGCAGCCTTAAACTCCAACGGGGGGACTATGGCTACACCTTC	CASSLKLQRGDYGYTF
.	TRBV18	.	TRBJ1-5	TGTGCCAGCTCACCTCAGCAACGGGACAATCAGCCCCAGCATTTT	CASSPQQRDNQPQHF
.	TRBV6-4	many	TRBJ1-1	TGTGCCAGCAGTGAACAGGCTTATGGTACTGAAGCTTTCTTT	CASSEQAYGTEAFF
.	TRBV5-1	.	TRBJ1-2	TGCGCCAGCAGTTTGGAGCCAGTTAACTATGGCTACACCTTC	CASSLEPVNYGYTF
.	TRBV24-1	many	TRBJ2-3	TGTGCCACCAGTGATCTGGGGGCCATCCGCACCTATACGCAGTATTTT	CATSDLGAIRTYTQYF
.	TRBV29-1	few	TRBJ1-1	TGCAGCGGCCACGACAGGTTAGGCTCGGCTTTCTTT	CSGHDRLGSAFF
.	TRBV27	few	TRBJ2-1	TGTCACGTCCGAGGGGCGAATGAGCAGTTCTTC	CHVRGANEQFF
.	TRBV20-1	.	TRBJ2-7	TGCAGTGCTAGTAGGGGGGACGAGCAGTACTTC	CSASRGDEQYF
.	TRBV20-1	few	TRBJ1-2	TGCAGTGCCCCCCCCTTTCAGGGTGATGGTGGCTACACCTTC	CSAPPFQGDGGYTF
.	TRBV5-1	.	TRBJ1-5	TGCGCCAGCAGCCTAGGGACGCATCAGCCCCAGCATTTT	CASSLGTHQPQHF
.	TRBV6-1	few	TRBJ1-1	TGTGCCAGCAGTGATGAATGGACCCTGAACACTGAAGCTTTCTTT	CASSDEWTLNTEAFF
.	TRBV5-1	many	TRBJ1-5	TGCGCCAGCAGGACAGATAGCAATCAGCCCCAGCATTTT	CASRTDSNQPQHF
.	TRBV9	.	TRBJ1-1	TGTGCCAGCAGCGTAGGTTCAGGCCAGACTTTGACTGAAGCTTTCTTT	CASSVGSGQTLTEAFF
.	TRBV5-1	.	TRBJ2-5	TGCGCCAGCAGCTTAATGAGGGCTCAAGAGACCCAGTACTTC	CASSLMRAQETQYF
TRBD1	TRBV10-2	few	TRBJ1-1	TGCGCCAGCACCGAGGGACAGCATAACACTGAAGCTTTCTTT	CASTEGQHNTEAFF
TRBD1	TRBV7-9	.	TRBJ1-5	TGTGCCAGCAGCCCTGGGACAGGGGGTGGACAGCCCCAGCATTTT	CASSPGTGGGQPQHF
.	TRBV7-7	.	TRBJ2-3	TGTGCCAGCATCTTCTACAGGGAAGATACGCAGTATTTT	CASIFYREDTQYF
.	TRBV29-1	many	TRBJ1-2	TGCAGCGGAGGGACACTCTATGGCTACACCTTC	CSGGTLYGYTF
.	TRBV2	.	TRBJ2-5	TGTGCCAGCAGTGGAGCGCCGGAGACCCAGTACTTC	CASSGAPETQYF
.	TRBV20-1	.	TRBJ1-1	TGCAGTGCCGCTAGGGGGTACACTGAAGCTTTCTTT	CSAARGYTEAFF
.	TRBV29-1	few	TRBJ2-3	TGCAGCGTTGAAGGGGTGTTAGAAACTAGCACAGATACGCAGTATTTT	CSVEGVLETSTDTQYF
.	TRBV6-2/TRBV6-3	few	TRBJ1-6	TGTGCCAGCAGTTTGATGACAGGAACGAATTCACCCCTCCACTTT	CASSLMTGTNSPLHF
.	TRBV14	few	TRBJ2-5	TGTGCCAGCAGCCAGTGGATGGGGTACCAAGAGACCCAGTACTTC	CASSQWMGYQETQYF
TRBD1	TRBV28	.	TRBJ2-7	TGTGCCAGCAGTTACACCCCCGGACAGGTGATCTACGAGCAGTACTTC	CASSYTPGQVIYEQYF
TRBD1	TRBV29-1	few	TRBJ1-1	TGCAGCGTTGAAGTCTACGACAGGGACGGGACTGAAGCTTTCTTT	CSVEVYDRDGTEAFF
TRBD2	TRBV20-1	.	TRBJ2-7	TGCAGTGCTAGAGGTGTCCTAGCGGGGGAATACGAGCAGTACTTC	CSARGVLAGEYEQYF
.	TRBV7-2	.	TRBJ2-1	TGTGCCAGCAGCCTTCTTAGCGGTTACAATGAGCAGTTCTTC	CASSLLSGYNEQFF
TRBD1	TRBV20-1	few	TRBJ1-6	TGCAGTGCTAGAGACGGGACAGATAATTCACCCCTCCACTTT	CSARDGTDNSPLHF
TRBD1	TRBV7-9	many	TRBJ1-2	TGTGCCAGCAGCTTATTTAATGCAGGGGGCTATGGCTACACCTTC	CASSLFNAGGYGYTF
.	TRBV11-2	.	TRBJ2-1	TGTGCCAGCAGCGGGCCCCAGCAGGGCAATGAGCAGTTCTTC	CASSGPQQGNEQFF
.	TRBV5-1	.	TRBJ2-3	TGCGCCAGCAGGCTCGATCCCACAGATACGCAGTATTTT	CASRLDPTDTQYF
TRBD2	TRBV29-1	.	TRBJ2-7	TGCAGCGTTGGTGCTAGCGGATCCTACGAGCAGTACTTC	CSVGASGSYEQYF
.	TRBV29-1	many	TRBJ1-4	TGCGCCGGGCTTATGGGTGAAAAACTGTTTTTT	CAGLMGEKLFF
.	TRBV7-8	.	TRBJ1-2	TGTGCCAGCAGCTTATCTAGGGTTTTCACCTTC	CASSLSRVFTF
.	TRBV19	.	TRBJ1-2	TGTGCCAGTAGTATCGGCGGGAGAGTCTATGGCTACACCTTC	CASSIGGRVYGYTF
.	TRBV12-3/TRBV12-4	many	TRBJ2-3	TGTGCCAGCAGTTCTGTTAGGCCGTCTAGCACAGATACGCAGTATTTT	CASSSVRPSSTDTQYF
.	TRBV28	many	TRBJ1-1	TGTGCCAGCAGTTTTCTCACACTTCAGCCCACTGAAGCTTTCTTT	CASSFLTLQPTEAFF
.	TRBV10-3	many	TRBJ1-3	TGTGCCTTCGGCCCAGGAAACACCATATATTTT	CAFGPGNTIYF
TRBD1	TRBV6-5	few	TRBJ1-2	TGTGCCAGCAGCCACCGGGACAGGGGTGACTATGGCTACACCTTC	CASSHRDRGDYGYTF
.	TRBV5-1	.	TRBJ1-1	TGCGCCAGCGTCCGTGGGGACACTGAAGCTTTCTTT	CASVRGDTEAFF
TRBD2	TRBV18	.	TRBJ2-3	TGTGCCAGCTCATCGGTTGGCGGGAGCTTAACAGATACGCAGTATTTT	CASSSVGGSLTDTQYF
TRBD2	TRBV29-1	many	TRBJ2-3	TGCAGCGTTGAGGGGGGGATTGGCGCAGATACGCAGTATTTT	CSVEGGIGADTQYF
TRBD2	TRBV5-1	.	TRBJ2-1	TGCGCCAGCAGCTTGGGGGCGGGGGGGCTTAATGAGCAGTTCTTC	CASSLGAGGLNEQFF
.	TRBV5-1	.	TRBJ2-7	TGCGCCAGCAGCTCCCTTGAGGGAGCCTACGAGCAGTACTTC	CASSSLEGAYEQYF
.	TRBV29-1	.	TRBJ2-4	TGCAGCGTTGTGTCTGGAGCCATTCAGTACTTC	CSVVSGAIQYF